Detailed here is one T cell receptor beta chain. Assay: immunoSEQ multiplex PCR; the TCRdb copy retains only in-frame clones and omits some. The profile covers some 100,000 clones, with 80% to 90% appearing a single time and less than 3.5% taken by the ten largest. This record comes from a study of blood T cell repertoires in COVID-19. CDR1 is MDHEN and CDR2 is SYDVKM in the germline V gene. After removal of 2 bases from V and 5 bases from J, the junction contained 5 bases not matched to a gene. This CDR3 contains 16 residues. Which cohort a participant joined came from the clinical history participants gave.

The chain is built from TRBV28 and TRBJ2-3, with TRBD1 identical over 12 bases. The receptor's source is a woman in her 50s who had recovered from COVID-19. Sequenced material: PBMCs or T cells enriched from blood (not recorded which). The CDR3 spells CASSLSGTGGIDTQYF. The DNA for the CDR3 is TGTGCCAGCAGTTTAAGCGGGACAGGGGGCATAGATACGCAGTATTTT. The variable domain in full, with the rest retrieved from reference TRBV28 and TRBJ2-3, is DVKVTQSSRYLVKRTGEKVFLECVQDMDHENMFWYRQDPGLGLRLIYFSYDVKMKEKGDIPEGYSVSREKKERFSLILESASTNQTSMYLCASSLSGTGGIDTQYFGPGTRLTVL.